The clone carrying this T cell receptor beta chain was picked up a small number of times. Its cognate antigen is unknown. Researchers ran the PCR with 60 Vbeta and 13 Jbeta primers. Clones were sequenced by immunoSEQ multiplex PCR, and TCRdb holds only the in-frame ones, with some missing. The data hold about 240,000 clones, with 75% to 85% observed a single time. This specimen comes from a study of cytomegalovirus exposure and HLA in healthy donors. Study-wide context: Earlier, fewer than 140 million unique TCR beta sequences were recovered from roughly 180 million T cells by an analysis. General study results and limits: Compared with the roughly 700-donor mean, an Asian-associated ancestry cluster reportedly had fewer N-insertions, according to a later analysis. Being productive about 87% or about 30% of the time was typical of most TCR beta V segments in an earlier analysis. With later analysis, a missense DCLRE1C variant became linked to TCR beta V- and J-gene trimming.

There are 16 residues in the CDR3. The V end was cut by 3 bases, the J end by 10 bases, with 22 bases between. Germline V lookup: CDR1 LNHNV, CDR2 YYDKDF (reference sequence). This TCR was sampled from a woman aged 60 to 75 in good health and CMV-seropositive. This chain connects TRBV15 to TRBJ1-3; perhaps TRBD1 as D (6 bases). Sequenced sample: PBMCs. The CDR3 DNA sequence: TGTGCCACCAGCAGCTCTACAGGGATGATAACAACAACCATATATTTT. This translates into CATSSSTGMITTTIYF.